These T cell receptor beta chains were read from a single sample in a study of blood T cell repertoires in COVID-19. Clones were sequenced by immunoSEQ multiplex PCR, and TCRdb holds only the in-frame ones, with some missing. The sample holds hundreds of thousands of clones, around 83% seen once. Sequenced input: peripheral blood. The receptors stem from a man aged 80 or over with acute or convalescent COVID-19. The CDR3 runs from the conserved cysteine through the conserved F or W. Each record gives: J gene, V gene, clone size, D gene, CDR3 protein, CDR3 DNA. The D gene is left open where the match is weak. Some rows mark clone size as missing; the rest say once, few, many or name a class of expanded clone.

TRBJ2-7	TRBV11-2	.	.	CASGISASNTYEQYF	TGTGCCAGCGGCATTAGCGCATCGAATACCTACGAGCAGTACTTC
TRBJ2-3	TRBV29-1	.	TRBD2	CSAGPTSGSSTDTQYF	TGCAGCGCCGGCCCGACTAGCGGGTCGAGCACAGATACGCAGTATTTT
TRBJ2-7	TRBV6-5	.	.	CASSYSTASYEQYF	TGTGCCAGCAGTTACTCGACAGCTTCCTACGAGCAGTACTTC
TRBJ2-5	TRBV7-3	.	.	CASSPRGNSETQYF	TGTGCCAGCAGCCCGCGCGGGAATTCAGAGACCCAGTACTTC
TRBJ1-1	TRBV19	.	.	CASSRYYREIGAFF	TGTGCCAGTAGTCGATATTACAGGGAAATCGGAGCTTTCTTT
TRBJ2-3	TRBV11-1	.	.	CASNLPGTDTQYF	TGTGCCAGCAACCTACCCGGCACAGATACGCAGTATTTT
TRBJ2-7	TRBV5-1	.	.	CASSLLSNRGGEQYF	TGCGCCAGCAGCTTGCTTAGTAACAGGGGAGGCGAGCAGTACTTC
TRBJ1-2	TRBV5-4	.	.	CASSVRDTHGYTF	TGTGCCAGCAGCGTCCGGGACACACATGGCTACACCTTC
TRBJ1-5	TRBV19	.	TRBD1	CASRGRTGVNQPQHF	TGTGCCAGCCGCGGCCGGACAGGAGTCAATCAGCCCCAGCATTTT
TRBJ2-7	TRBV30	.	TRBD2	CAYERERYEQYF	TGTGCCTATGAGCGGGAGAGGTACGAGCAGTACTTC
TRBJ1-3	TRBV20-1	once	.	CSARGPTVSYF	TGCAGTGCTAGAGGTCCGACAGTCTCCTATTTT
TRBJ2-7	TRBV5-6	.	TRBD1	CASRVGQDYEQYF	TGTGCCAGCAGAGTGGGACAGGATTACGAGCAGTACTTC
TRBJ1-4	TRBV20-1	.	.	CSASLIGANEKLFF	TGCAGTGCTAGTTTAATAGGAGCTAATGAAAAACTGTTTTTT
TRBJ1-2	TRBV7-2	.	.	CASSRDRLGYTF	TGTGCCAGCAGCAGAGACAGGTTAGGCTACACCTTC
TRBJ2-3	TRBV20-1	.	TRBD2	CSASRTSGLADTQYF	TGCAGTGCTAGTAGGACTAGCGGGCTTGCAGATACGCAGTATTTT
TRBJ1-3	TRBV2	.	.	CASSEAQGTGNTIYF	TGTGCCAGCAGTGAAGCTCAGGGGACTGGAAACACCATATATTTT
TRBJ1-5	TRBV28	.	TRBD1	CASTTSWTGGEQPQHF	TGTGCCAGCACCACTTCCTGGACAGGGGGGGAACAGCCCCAGCATTTT
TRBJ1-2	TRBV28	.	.	CASSTSWGANYGYTF	TGTGCCAGCAGTACCTCCTGGGGAGCTAACTATGGCTACACCTTC
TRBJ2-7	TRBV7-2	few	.	CASSLVRREQYF	TGTGCCAGCAGCTTAGTCCGCCGGGAGCAGTACTTC
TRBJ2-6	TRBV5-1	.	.	CASSLETVRANVLTF	TGCGCCAGCAGCTTGGAAACAGTTCGGGCCAACGTCCTGACTTTC
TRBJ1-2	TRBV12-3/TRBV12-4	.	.	CASSLQTVHGYTF	TGTGCCAGCAGTTTACAGACAGTCCATGGCTACACCTTC
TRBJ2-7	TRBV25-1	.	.	CASSDHVPSPGQSYEQYF	TGTGCCAGCAGTGACCACGTACCGTCCCCCGGACAGTCCTACGAGCAGTACTTC
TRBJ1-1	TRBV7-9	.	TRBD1	CATSGGVGTEAFF	TGTGCCACCTCAGGGGGCGTAGGGACTGAAGCTTTCTTT
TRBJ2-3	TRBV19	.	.	CASRDRRVDTQYF	TGTGCCAGTAGGGACAGACGAGTCGATACGCAGTATTTT
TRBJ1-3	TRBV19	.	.	CASQGTGNTIYF	TGTGCCTCCCAGGGTACTGGAAACACCATATATTTT
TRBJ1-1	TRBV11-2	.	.	CASSHEVRNTEAFF	TGTGCCAGCAGCCACGAGGTCAGGAACACTGAAGCTTTCTTT
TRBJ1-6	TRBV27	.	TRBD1	CASSRDRGLIGNSPLHF	TGTGCCAGCAGCCGGGACAGGGGGCTTATCGGTAATTCACCCCTCCACTTT
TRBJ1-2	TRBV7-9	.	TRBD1	CASSFGTGGAYGYTF	TGTGCCAGCAGTTTCGGGACAGGGGGAGCCTATGGCTACACCTTC
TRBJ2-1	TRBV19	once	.	CASSTHGGNEQFF	TGTGCCAGTAGTACCCACGGGGGCAATGAGCAGTTCTTC
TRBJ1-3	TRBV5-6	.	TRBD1	CASSRGQGSGGNTIYF	TGTGCCAGCAGCAGGGGACAGGGTTCAGGGGGAAACACCATATATTTT
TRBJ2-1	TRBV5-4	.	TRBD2	CASSSGLAGGWEQFF	TGTGCCAGCAGCTCCGGACTAGCGGGGGGGTGGGAGCAGTTCTTC
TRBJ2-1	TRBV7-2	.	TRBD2	CASSLSGVSLREQFF	TGTGCCAGCAGCCTCAGCGGGGTTTCTCTACGTGAGCAGTTCTTC
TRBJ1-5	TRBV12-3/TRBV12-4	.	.	CASSTQAQPQHF	TGTGCCAGCAGCACACAGGCTCAGCCCCAGCATTTT
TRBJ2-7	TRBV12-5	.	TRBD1	CASGSAGTGGTYEQYF	TGTGCTAGTGGGTCTGCCGGGACAGGGGGAACCTACGAGCAGTACTTC
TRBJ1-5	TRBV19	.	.	CASSTTGAFGNQPQHF	TGTGCCAGTAGTACGACAGGTGCTTTCGGCAATCAGCCCCAGCATTTT
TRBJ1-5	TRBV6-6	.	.	CASSSRTDSNQPQHF	TGTGCCAGCAGTAGTCGGACAGACAGCAATCAGCCCCAGCATTTT
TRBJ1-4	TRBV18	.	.	CASRGVATNEKLFF	TGTGCCAGCCGTGGAGTTGCAACTAATGAAAAACTGTTTTTT
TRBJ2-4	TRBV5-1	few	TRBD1	CASSLGQGMGNIQYF	TGCGCCAGCAGCTTGGGACAGGGCATGGGGAACATTCAGTACTTC
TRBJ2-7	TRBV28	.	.	CASRTTEGAGYEQYF	TGTGCCAGCAGGACCACCGAGGGGGCGGGATACGAGCAGTACTTC
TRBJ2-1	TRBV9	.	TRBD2	CASSVTSGMGYNEQFF	TGTGCCAGCAGCGTAACTAGCGGGATGGGGTACAATGAGCAGTTCTTC
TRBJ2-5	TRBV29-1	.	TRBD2	CSVGRERETQYF	TGCAGCGTTGGGCGGGAGAGGGAGACCCAGTACTTC
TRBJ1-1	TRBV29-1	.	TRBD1	CSVVLGQGGTEAFF	TGCAGCGTCGTCCTAGGACAGGGTGGAACTGAAGCTTTCTTT
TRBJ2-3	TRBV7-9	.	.	CASSLAGPTGTDTQYF	TGTGCCAGCAGCTTAGCGGGCCCCACGGGCACAGATACGCAGTATTTT
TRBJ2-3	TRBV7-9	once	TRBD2	CASSLVRGGTDTQYF	TGTGCCAGCAGCTTAGTGCGGGGAGGGACAGATACGCAGTATTTT
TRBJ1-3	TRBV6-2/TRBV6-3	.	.	CASSPRTSSSGNTIYF	TGTGCCAGCAGCCCCAGGACATCCTCCTCTGGAAACACCATATATTTT
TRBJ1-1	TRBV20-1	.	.	CSARDLTEAFF	TGCAGTGCTAGAGATCTAACTGAAGCTTTCTTT
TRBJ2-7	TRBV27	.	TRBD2	CASSLAGAYEQYF	TGTGCCAGCAGTTTAGCGGGAGCATACGAGCAGTACTTC
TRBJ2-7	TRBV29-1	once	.	CSVEDWGLGEQYF	TGCAGCGTTGAAGATTGGGGCCTGGGGGAGCAGTACTTC
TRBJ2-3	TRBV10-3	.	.	CAISQVPGDPSTDTQYF	TGTGCCATCAGTCAAGTTCCAGGTGACCCTAGCACAGATACGCAGTATTTT
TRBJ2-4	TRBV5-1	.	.	CASSSERRHLAKNIQYF	TGCGCCAGCAGCTCCGAGAGAAGACACCTAGCCAAAAACATTCAGTACTTC
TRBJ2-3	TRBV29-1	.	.	CSVSSGVGDTQYF	TGCAGCGTGTCCTCCGGGGTAGGAGATACGCAGTATTTT
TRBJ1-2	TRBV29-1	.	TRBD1	CSVESVPGQGDYGYTF	TGCAGCGTTGAGTCCGTTCCGGGACAGGGAGACTATGGCTACACCTTC
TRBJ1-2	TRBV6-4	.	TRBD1	CASSDSIESNPPGQGINYGYTF	TGTGCCAGCAGTGACTCGATAGAATCGAATCCCCCTGGACAGGGGATCAACTATGGCTACACCTTC
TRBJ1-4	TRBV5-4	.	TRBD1	CASSLTTGFNEKLFF	TGTGCCAGCAGCCTTACGACAGGGTTTAATGAAAAACTGTTTTTT
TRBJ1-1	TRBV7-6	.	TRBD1	CASSRDRSGTEAFF	TGTGCCAGCAGCCGGGACAGAAGCGGAACTGAAGCTTTCTTT
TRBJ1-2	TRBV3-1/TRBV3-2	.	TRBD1	CASSQAGQTYGYTF	TGTGCCAGCAGCCAAGCGGGACAGACCTATGGCTACACCTTC
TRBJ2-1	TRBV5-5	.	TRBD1	CASRNKGQGADEQFF	TGTGCCAGCAGGAATAAAGGACAGGGGGCAGATGAGCAGTTCTTC
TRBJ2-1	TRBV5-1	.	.	CASSSTLSSYNEQFF	TGCGCCAGCAGCTCGACACTGAGCTCCTACAATGAGCAGTTCTTC
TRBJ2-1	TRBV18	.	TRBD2	CASSPGLEGEQFF	TGTGCCAGCTCACCCGGACTAGAAGGTGAGCAGTTCTTC
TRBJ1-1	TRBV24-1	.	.	CATSGGGDTEAFF	TGTGCCACCAGTGGCGGGGGGGACACTGAAGCTTTCTTT